This paragraph covers one TCR beta chain sequence. This clone came up once. Its target antigen remains unknown. Base qualities were left out, and no much larger clone turns up one base away. One collaborating source in Seattle enrolled patients while the patients were actively infected and followed the patients over time throughout the course of disease. Collaborating institutions collected whole blood in K2EDTA tubes following their own protocols. Collaborator samples were shipped for TCRbeta analysis as frozen whole blood, isolated PBMCs, or DNA extracted from either sample type. This sample stems from a study of blood T cell repertoires in COVID-19 (dated by TCRdb to the early 2020s). Regarding the complete study: Collaborator samples came from the United States, Italy and Spain and covered acute and convalescent phases of COVID-19. The prospective study material was composed of cDNA or gDNA derived from T cells, B-cell-depleted T cells, or PBMCs. The dataset comprised deeply sampled blood TCRbeta repertoires from subjects exposed to, actively infected with, or recovered from COVID-19. A freely available public database, intended as a resource for researchers studying the immune response to SARS-CoV-2, is where the repertoires were released. The samples were drawn from the first 160 participants of the ongoing ImmuneRACE study and from 950 to 1,500 subjects provided by 6 global collaborators. Sample metadata almost always included a de-identified subject ID, COVID-19 status, age in years and sex. Where available, HLA class I and class II types were taken from metadata supplied by the sample provider and were not determined by assay-based typing.

Paper-wide results and their limitations: How much clinical and demographic metadata was included differed by source and by participant, and the metadata was provided uncurated.

V loses 5 bases at its end and J loses 1 base; junction bases beyond the gene matches: 8. Measured from the cysteine to the phenylalanine, the CDR3 is 16 residues long. CDR3 DNA only is kept here, 48 bases in frame from base 1. The CDR1 and CDR2 encoded by the germline V gene are SGHVS and FQNEAQ. TCRbeta CDR3 regions were amplified from genomic DNA by means of the immunoSEQ Assay, a bias-controlled multiplex PCR. The authors' analysis ran thus. The number of nucleated cells in each sample was estimated by amplification of reference gene primers within the assay. To quantify the absolute abundance of each unique TCRbeta CDR3 rearrangement, sequence reads were collapsed and filtered. For each sample, productive Simpson clonality was calculated by taking the square root of Simpson's diversity index across productive rearrangements. TCRdb retrieved this table from immuneACCESS and kept in-frame rearrangements only. Not all clones are present; in checked studies, unresolved V genes account for under half, and no reason is known for the remainder. The V and J calls and the clone size are those of that table, but D and trimming were determined from the DNA. Within this sample are 200,000 to 250,000 clones, with approximately 90% of them counted one time only. Around 17% of the sample goes to the ten largest clones.

Specimen: peripheral blood. The TCR was taken from a man aged 45-60 years with COVID-19, enrolled during active disease. The chain couples TRBV7-8 to TRBJ2-5; 9 middle bases align to TRBD1. The bases are TGTGCCAGCAGCCGATTGACAGGGGGGATCCAAGAGACCCAGTACTTC. It encodes CASSRLTGGIQETQYF.